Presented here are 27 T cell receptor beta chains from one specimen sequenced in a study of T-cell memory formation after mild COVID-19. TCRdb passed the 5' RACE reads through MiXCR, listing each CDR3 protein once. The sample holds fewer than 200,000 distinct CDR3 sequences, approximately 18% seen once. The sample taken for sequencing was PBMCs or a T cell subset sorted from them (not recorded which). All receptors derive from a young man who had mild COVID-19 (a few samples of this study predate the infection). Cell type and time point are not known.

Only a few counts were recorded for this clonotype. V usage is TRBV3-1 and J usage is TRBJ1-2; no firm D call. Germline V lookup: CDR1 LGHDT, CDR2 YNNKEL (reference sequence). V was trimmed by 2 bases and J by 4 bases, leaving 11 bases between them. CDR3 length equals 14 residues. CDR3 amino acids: CASSQSDGIYGYTF. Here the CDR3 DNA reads TGTGCCAGCAGCCAATCCGACGGGATCTATGGCTACACCTTC. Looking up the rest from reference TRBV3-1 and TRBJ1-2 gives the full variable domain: DTAVSQTPKYLVTQMGNDKSIKCEQNLGHDTMYWYKQDSKKFLKIMFSYNNKELIINETVPNRFSPKSPDKAHLNLHINSLELGDSAVYFCASSQSDGIYGYTFGSGTRLTVV.

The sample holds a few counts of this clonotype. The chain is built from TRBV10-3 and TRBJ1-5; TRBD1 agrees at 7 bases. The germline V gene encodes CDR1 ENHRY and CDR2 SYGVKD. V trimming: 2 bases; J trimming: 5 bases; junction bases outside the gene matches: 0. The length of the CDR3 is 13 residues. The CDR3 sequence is CAISEDRDQPQHF. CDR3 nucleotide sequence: TGTGCCATCAGTGAGGACAGGGATCAGCCCCAGCATTTT.

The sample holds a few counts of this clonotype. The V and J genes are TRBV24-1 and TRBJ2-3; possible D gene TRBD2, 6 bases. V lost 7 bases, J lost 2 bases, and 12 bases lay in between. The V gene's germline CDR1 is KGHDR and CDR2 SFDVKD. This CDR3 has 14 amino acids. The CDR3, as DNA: TGTGCCACCAGCCGGGACTCGTCCACAGATACGCAGTATTTT. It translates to CATSRDSSTDTQYF.

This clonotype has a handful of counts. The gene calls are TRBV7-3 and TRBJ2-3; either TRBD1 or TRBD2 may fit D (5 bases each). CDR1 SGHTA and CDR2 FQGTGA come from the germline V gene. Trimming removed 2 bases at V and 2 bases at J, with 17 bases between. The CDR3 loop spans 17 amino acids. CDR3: CASSLGVGRPTTDTQYF. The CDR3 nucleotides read TGTGCCAGCAGCTTAGGGGTGGGACGCCCTACCACAGATACGCAGTATTTT.

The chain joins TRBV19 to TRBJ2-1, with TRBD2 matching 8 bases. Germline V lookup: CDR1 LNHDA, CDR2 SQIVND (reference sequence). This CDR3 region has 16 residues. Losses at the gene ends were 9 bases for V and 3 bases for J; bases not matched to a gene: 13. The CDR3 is CASLVSGGNLYNEQFF. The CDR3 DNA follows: TGTGCCAGCTTAGTGAGCGGGGGAAACCTCTACAATGAGCAGTTCTTC.

CDR3 nucleotide sequence: TGTGCCAGCAGCTTAGCAGGGCCGGATCAGCCCCAGCATTTT. This gives the protein CASSLAGPDQPQHF. The chain couples TRBV7-2 to TRBJ1-5; no definite D call. The CDR3 loop spans 14 amino acids. Trimming stripped 0 bases from V and 5 bases from J, with 8 bases between. Germline assignment: CDR1 SGHTA and CDR2 FQGNSA.

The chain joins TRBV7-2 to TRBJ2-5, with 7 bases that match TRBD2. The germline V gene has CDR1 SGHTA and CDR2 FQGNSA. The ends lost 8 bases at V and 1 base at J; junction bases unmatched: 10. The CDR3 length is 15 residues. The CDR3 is CASRGERGPQETQYF. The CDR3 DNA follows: TGTGCCAGCCGGGGGGAGCGGGGACCCCAAGAGACCCAGTACTTC.

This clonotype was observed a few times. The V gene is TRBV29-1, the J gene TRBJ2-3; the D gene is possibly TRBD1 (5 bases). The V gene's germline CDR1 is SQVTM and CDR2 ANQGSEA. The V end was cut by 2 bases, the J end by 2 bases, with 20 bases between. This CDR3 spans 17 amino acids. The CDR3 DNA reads TGCAGCGTTGAACCCAGAAAACTCAGGACAACCACAGATACGCAGTATTTT. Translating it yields CSVEPRKLRTTTDTQYF.

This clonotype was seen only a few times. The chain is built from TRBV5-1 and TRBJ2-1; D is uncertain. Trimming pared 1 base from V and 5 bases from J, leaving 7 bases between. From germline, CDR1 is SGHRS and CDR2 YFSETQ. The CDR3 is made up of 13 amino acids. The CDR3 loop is CASSLLADNEQFF. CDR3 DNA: TGCGCCAGCAGCTTGCTCGCCGACAATGAGCAGTTCTTC.

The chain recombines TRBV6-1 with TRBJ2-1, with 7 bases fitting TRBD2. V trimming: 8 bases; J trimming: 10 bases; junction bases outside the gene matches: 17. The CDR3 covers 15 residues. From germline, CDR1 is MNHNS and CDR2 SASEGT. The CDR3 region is CASSWGGTGGGEQFF. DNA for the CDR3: TGTGCCAGCTCCTGGGGGGGGACCGGTGGAGGGGAGCAGTTCTTC.

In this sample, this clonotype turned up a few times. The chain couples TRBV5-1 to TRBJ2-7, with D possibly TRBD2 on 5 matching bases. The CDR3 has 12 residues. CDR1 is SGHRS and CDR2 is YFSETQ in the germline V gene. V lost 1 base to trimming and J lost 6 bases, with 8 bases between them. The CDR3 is CASSLRGSEQYF. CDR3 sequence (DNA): TGCGCCAGCAGCTTGCGAGGGTCCGAGCAGTACTTC.

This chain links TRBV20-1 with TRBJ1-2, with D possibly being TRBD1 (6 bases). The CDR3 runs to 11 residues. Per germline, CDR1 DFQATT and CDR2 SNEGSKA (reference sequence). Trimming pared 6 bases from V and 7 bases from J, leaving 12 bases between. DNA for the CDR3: TGCAGTGCGCCAGGGGTGGGTGGCTACACCTTC. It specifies CSAPGVGGYTF.

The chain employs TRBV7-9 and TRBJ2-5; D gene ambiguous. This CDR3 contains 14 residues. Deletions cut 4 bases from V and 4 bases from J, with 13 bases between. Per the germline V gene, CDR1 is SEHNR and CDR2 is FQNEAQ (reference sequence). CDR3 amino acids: CASSSRTVTETQYF. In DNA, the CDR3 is TGTGCCAGCAGCTCGAGGACCGTCACAGAGACCCAGTACTTC.

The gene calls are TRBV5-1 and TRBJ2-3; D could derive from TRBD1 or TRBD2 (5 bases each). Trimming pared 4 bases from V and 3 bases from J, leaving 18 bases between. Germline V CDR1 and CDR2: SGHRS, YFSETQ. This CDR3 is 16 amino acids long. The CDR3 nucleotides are TGCGCCAGCAGCCCTAAAGACAGACGAGGGACAGATACGCAGTATTTT. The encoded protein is CASSPKDRRGTDTQYF.

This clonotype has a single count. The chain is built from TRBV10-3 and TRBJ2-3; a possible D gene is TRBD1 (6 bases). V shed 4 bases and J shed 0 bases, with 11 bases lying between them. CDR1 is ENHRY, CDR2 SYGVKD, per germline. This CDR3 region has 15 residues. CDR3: CAISATGTSTDTQYF. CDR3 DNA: TGTGCCATCAGTGCGACAGGAACTAGCACAGATACGCAGTATTTT.

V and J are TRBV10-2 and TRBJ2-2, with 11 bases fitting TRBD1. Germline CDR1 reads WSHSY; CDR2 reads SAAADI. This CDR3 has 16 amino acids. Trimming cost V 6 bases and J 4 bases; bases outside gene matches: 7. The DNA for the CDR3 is TGCGCCAGCAGGAACGCCGGGACAGGGGGCACCGGGGAGCTGTTTTTT. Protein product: CASRNAGTGGTGELFF.

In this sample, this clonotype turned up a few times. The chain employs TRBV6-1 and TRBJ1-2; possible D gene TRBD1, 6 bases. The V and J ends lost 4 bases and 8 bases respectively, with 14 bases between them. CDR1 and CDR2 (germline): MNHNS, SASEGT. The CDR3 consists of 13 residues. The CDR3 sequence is CASSAWGAGGYTF. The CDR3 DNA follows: TGTGCCAGCAGTGCATGGGGGGCGGGCGGCTACACCTTC.

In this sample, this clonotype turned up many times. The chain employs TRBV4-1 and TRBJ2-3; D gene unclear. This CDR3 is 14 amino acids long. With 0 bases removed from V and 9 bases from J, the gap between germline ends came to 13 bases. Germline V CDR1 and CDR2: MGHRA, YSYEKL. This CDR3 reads CASSQDRPPGTQYF. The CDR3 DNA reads TGCGCCAGCAGCCAAGATAGGCCCCCCGGCACGCAGTATTTT.

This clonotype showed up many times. The chain's CDR3 is CASSATVNTGELFF. The CDR3 coding sequence is TGTGCCAGCAGCGCGACAGTAAACACCGGGGAGCTGTTTTTT. This chain joins TRBV11-3 and TRBJ2-2; D is perhaps TRBD1 (5 bases). Germline V CDR1 and CDR2: SGHNT, YENEEA. Trimming removed 5 bases at V and 2 bases at J, with 9 bases between. The CDR3 length is 14 residues.

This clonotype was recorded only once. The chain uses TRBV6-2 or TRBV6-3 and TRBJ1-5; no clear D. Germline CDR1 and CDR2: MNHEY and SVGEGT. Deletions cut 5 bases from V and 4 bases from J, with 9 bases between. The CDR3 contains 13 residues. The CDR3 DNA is TGTGCCAGCAGTCACCGGGATAATCAGCCCCAGCATTTT. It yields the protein CASSHRDNQPQHF.

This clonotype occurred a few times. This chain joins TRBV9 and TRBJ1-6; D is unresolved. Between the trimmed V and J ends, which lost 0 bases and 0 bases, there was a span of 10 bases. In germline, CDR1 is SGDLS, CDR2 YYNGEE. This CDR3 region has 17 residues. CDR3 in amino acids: CASSVGRANSYNSPLHF. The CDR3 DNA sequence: TGTGCCAGCAGCGTAGGAAGGGCCAACTCCTATAATTCACCCCTCCACTTT.

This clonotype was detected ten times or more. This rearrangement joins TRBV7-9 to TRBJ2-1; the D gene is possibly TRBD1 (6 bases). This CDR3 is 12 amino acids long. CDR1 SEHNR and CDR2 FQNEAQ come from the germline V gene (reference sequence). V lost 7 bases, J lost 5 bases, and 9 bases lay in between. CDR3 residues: CASTWDNNEQFF. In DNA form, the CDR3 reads TGTGCCAGCACCTGGGACAACAATGAGCAGTTCTTC.

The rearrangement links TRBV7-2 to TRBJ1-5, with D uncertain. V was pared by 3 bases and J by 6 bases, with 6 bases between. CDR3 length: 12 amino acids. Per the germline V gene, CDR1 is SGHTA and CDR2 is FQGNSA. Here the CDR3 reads CASSFGTQPQHF. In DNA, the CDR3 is TGTGCCAGCAGCTTCGGCACTCAGCCCCAGCATTTT.

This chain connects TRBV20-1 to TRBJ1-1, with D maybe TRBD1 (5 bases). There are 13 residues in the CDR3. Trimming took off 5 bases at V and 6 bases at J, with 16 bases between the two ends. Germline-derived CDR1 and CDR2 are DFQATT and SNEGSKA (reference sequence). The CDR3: CSAPKTDSAEAFF. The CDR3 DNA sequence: TGCAGTGCTCCTAAGACAGATAGCGCTGAAGCTTTCTTT.

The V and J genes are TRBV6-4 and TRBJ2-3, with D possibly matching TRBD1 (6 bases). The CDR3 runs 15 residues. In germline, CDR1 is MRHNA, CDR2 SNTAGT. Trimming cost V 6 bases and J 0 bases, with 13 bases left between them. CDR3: CASRADRLSTDTQYF. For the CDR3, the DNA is TGTGCCAGCAGAGCCGACAGGCTTAGCACAGATACGCAGTATTTT.

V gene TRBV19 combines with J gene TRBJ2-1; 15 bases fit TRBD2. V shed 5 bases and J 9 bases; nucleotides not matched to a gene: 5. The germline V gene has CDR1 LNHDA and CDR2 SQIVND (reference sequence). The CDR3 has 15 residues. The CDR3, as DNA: TGTGCCAGTAGTGGACTAGCGGGGGGGGAAGGTGAGCAGTTCTTC. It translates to CASSGLAGGEGEQFF.

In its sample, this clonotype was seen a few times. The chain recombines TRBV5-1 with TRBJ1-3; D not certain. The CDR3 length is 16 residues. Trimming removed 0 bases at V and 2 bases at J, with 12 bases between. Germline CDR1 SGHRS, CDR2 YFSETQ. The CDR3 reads CASSLAGRDTGNTIYF. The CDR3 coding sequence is TGCGCCAGCAGCTTGGCGGGCAGAGACACTGGAAACACCATATATTTT.